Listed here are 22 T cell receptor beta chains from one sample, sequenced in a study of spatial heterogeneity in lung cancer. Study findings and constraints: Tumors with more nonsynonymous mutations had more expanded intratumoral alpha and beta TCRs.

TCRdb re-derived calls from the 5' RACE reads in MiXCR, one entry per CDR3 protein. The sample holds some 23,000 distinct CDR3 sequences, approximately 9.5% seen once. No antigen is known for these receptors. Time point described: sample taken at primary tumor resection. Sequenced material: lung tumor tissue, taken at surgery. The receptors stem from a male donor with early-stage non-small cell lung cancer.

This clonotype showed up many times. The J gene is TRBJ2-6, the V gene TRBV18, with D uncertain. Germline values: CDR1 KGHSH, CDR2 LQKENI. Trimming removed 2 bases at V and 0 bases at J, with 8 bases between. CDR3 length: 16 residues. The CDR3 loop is CASSPRSTSGANVLTF. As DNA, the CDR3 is TGTGCCAGCTCACCAAGGTCCACCTCTGGGGCCAACGTCCTGACTTTC.

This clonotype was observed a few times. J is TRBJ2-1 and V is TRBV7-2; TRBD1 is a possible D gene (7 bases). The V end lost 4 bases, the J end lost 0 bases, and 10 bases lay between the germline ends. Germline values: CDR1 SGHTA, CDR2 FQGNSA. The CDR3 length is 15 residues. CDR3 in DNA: TGTGCCAGCAGCTCAGGGGGGAGCTCCTACAATGAGCAGTTCTTC. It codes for CASSSGGSSYNEQFF.

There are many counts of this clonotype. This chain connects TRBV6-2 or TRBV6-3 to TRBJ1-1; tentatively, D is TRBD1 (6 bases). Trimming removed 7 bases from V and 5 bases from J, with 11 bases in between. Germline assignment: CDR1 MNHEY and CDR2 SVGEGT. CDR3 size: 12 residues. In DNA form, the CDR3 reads TGTGCCAGCATCTCAGGGGTAACTGAAGCTTTCTTT. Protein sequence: CASISGVTEAFF.

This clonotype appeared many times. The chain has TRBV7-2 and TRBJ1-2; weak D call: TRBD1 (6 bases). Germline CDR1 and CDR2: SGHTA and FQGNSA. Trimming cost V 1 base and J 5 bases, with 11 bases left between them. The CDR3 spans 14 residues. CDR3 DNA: TGTGCCAGCAGCTTAGGAGGGGGAGAGTATGGCTACACCTTC. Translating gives CASSLGGGEYGYTF.

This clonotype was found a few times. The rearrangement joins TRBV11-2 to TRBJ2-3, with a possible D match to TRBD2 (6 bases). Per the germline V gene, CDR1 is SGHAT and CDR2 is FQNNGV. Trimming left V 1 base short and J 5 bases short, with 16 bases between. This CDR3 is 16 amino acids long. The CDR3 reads CASSLVRGSVKDTQYF. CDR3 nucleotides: TGTGCCAGCAGCTTAGTTCGGGGGTCGGTGAAAGATACGCAGTATTTT.

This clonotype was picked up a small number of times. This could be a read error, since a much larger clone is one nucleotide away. CDR3 amino acids: CVSTRRQGRPNEQYF. For the CDR3, the DNA is TGTGTCAGCACCCGAAGGCAGGGGCGGCCCAACGAGCAGTACTTC. V is TRBV12-3 or TRBV12-4 and J is TRBJ2-7, with TRBD1 as a possible D gene (6 bases). CDR3 size: 15 residues.

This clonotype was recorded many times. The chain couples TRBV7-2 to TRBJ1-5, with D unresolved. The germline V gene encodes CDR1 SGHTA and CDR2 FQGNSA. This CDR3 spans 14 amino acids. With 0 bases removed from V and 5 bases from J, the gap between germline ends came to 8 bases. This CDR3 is CASSLAGRDQPQHF. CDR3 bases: TGTGCCAGCAGCTTAGCGGGCCGCGATCAGCCCCAGCATTTT.

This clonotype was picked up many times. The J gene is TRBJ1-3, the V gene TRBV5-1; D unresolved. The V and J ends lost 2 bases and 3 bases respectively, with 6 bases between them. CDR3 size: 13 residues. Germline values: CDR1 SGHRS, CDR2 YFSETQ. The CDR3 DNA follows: TGCGCCAGCAGCTTAAGTTTTGGAAACACCATATATTTT. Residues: CASSLSFGNTIYF. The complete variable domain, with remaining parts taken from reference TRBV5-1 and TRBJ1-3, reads KAGVTQTPRYLIKTRGQQVTLSCSPISGHRSVSWYQQTPGQGLQFLFEYFSETQRNKGNFPGRFSGRQFSNSRSEMNVSTLELGDSALYLCASSLSFGNTIYFGEGSWLTVV.

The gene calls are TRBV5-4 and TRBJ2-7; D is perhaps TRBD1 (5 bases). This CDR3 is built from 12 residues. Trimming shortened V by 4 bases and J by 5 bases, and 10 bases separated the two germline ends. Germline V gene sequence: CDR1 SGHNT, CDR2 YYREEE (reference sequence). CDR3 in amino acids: CASSREGDEQYF. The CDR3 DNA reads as TGTGCCAGCAGCCGAGAAGGGGACGAGCAGTACTTC.

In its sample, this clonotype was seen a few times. DNA for the CDR3: TGCGCCAGCAGGAGACAGGGGGACTCAGATACGCAGTATTTT. It specifies CASRRQGDSDTQYF. V is TRBV5-1 and J is TRBJ2-3; 9 positions agree with TRBD1. The CDR3 length is 14 residues. V was pared by 5 bases and J by 4 bases, with 5 bases of the junction left unmatched. CDR1 SGHRS and CDR2 YFSETQ come from the germline V gene.

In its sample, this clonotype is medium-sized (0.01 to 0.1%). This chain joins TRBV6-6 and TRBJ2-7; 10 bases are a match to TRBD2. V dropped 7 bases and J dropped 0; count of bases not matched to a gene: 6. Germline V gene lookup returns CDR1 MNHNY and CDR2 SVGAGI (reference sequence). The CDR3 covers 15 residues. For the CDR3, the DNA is TGTGCCAGCACCAACCCTAGCGGGAGCTCCTACGAGCAGTACTTC. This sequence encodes CASTNPSGSSYEQYF.

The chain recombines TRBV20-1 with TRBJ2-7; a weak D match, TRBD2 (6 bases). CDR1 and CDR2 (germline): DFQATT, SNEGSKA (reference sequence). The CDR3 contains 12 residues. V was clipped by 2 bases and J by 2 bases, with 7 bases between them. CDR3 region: CSARPGAYEQYF. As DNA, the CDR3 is TGCAGTGCTAGACCGGGAGCCTACGAGCAGTACTTC.

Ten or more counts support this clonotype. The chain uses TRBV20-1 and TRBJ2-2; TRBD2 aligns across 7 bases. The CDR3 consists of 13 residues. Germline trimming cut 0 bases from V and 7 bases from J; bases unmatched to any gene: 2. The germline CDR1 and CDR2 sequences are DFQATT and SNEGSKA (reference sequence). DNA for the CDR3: TGCAGTGCTAGAGATACGGGGGGCGGGGAGCTGTTTTTT. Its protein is CSARDTGGGELFF.

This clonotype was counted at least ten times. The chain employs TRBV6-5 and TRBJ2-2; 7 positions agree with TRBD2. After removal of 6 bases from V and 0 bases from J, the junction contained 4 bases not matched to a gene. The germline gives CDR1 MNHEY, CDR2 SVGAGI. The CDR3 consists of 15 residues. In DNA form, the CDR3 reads TGTGCCAGCAGACTAGCGCTCGCGAACACCGGGGAGCTGTTTTTT. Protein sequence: CASRLALANTGELFF.

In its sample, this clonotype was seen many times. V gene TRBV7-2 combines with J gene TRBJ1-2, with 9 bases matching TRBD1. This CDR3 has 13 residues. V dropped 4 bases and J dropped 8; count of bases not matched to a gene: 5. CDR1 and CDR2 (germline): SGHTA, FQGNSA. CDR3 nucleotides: TGTGCCAGCAGCTGGGACAGGGCGGGCGGCTACACCTTC. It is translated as CASSWDRAGGYTF.

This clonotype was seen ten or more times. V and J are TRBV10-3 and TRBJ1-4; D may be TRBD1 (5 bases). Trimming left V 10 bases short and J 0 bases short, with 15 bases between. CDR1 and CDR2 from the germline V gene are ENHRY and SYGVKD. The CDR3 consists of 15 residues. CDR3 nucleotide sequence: TGTGCCACCAAGGTGGGGGGGGCAACTAATGAAAAACTGTTTTTT. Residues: CATKVGGATNEKLFF.

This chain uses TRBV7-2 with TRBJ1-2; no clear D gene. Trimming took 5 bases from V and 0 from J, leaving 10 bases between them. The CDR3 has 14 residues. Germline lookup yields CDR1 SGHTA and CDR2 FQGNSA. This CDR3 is CASSVLGSNYGYTF. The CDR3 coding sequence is TGTGCCAGCAGCGTTCTGGGTTCTAACTATGGCTACACCTTC.

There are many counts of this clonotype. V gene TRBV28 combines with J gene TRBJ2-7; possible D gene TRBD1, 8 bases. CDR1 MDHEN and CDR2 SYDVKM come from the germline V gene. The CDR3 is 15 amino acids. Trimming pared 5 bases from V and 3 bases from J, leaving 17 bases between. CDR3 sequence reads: CASSVTGGGSYEQYF. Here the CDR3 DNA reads TGTGCCAGCAGTGTAACAGGGGGGGGCAGCTACGAGCAGTACTTC.

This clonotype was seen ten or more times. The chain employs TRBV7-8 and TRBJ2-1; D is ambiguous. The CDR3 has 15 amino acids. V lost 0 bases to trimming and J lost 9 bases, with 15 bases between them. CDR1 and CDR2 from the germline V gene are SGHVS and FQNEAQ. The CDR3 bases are TGTGCCAGCAGCTTAGCCGGGTTTCTAGTCACTGAGCAGTTCTTC. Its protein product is CASSLAGFLVTEQFF. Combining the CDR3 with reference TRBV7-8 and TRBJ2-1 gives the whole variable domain GAGVSQSPRYKVAKRGQDVALRCDPISGHVSLFWYQQALGQGPEFLTYFQNEAQLDKSGLPSDRFFAERPEGSVSTLKIQRTQQEDSAVYLCASSLAGFLVTEQFFGPGTRLTVL.

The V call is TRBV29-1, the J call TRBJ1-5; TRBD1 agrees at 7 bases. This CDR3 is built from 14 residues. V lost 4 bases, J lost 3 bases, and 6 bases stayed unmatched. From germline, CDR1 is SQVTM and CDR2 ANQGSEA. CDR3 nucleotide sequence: TGCAGCGTTGGGGGGGACAGCCACAATCAGCCCCAGCATTTT. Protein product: CSVGGDSHNQPQHF.

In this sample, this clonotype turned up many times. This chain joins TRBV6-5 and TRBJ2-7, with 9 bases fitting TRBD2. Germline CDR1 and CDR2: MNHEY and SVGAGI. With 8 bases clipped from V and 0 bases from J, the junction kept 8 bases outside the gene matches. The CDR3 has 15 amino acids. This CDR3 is CASGGLAASSYEQYF. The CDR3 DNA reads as TGTGCCAGCGGGGGACTAGCCGCCAGCTCCTACGAGCAGTACTTC.

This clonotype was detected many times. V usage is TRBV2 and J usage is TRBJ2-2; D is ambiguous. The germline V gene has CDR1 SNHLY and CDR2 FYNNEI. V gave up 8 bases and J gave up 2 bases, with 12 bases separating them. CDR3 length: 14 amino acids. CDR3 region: CASGSTSNTGELFF. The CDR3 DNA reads TGTGCCAGCGGGTCGACCAGCAACACCGGGGAGCTGTTTTTT.